The 7 T cell receptor beta chains below come from one sample, sequenced in a study of tumor-infiltrating lymphocytes in primary liver carcinoma. From around 0.5 ug of total RNA, TCR beta-specific cDNA was reverse-transcribed using a constant-region primer. TCR beta libraries came from three nested multiplex PCR rounds using slightly modified ARM-PCR. Both of the initial two PCR rounds ran for approximately 10 cycles and employed TRBV1-TRBV30 forward primers alongside a C-beta reverse primer. Each CDR3 protein is one row after TCRdb ran MiXCR on the multiplex PCR reads. Of about 310,000 distinct CDR3 sequences listed, approximately 58% are singletons. Out of unsorted whole blood came the blood RNA, and germline DNA was extracted as well. Sequencing was done on a sample of peripheral blood. These receptors all stem from a woman aged 30 to 39 with primary liver carcinoma and hepatitis B virus infection.

Of note for this clonotype: A much larger clone sits a single nucleotide away, making a read error possible. The genes are TRBV29-1 and TRBJ2-7; 9 positions agree with TRBD2. Germline loops: CDR1 SQVTM, CDR2 ANQGSEA. This CDR3 region has 14 residues. CDR3 sequence reads: CSARTSATSYEQHF. CDR3 bases: TGCAGCGCCCGGACTAGCGCGACATCCTACGAGCAGCACTTC.

CDR3 protein: CASSLLVISGSTDTQYF. CDR3 in DNA: TGTGCCAGCAGTCTATTAGTAATTAGCGGGAGCACAGATACGCAGTATTTT. This chain connects TRBV28 to TRBJ2-3; 7 nucleotides align to TRBD2. V dropped 5 bases and J dropped 0; count of bases not matched to a gene: 11. This CDR3 is built from 17 residues. Germline V CDR1 and CDR2: MDHEN, SYDVKM.

The CDR3 protein is CASSSASGEQFF. Written as DNA, the CDR3 is TGTGCCAGCAGCTCGGCATCCGGTGAGCAGTTCTTC. The V call is TRBV5-4, the J call TRBJ2-1; D is unresolved. Trimming took 3 bases from V and 9 from J, leaving 10 bases between them. The CDR3 runs 12 residues. Germline-derived CDR1 and CDR2 are SGHNT and YYREEE (reference sequence).

As for this clonotype: Since a much larger clone is just one base distant, this may be a read error. V gene TRBV6-5 combines with J gene TRBJ1-6; the D gene is possibly TRBD1 (6 bases). Trimming pared 7 bases from V and 10 bases from J, leaving 17 bases between. The CDR3 runs to 14 residues. Germline V lookup: CDR1 MNHEY, CDR2 SVGAGI. The CDR3 nucleotides read TGTGCCAGCACCATAAAGGGGGGGGAATCACCCCTCCACTTT. This encodes CASTIKGGESPLHF.

Remarks on this clonotype: One end of the junction does not line up with germline, which may come from a read error. The chain carries TRBV11-2 and TRBJ2-2; 8 nucleotides agree with TRBD2. The germline CDR1 and CDR2 sequences are SGHAT and FQNNGV. The CDR3 has 15 residues. The CDR3 sequence is CVSSFWTGGDGELLF. The CDR3 region has the DNA TGTGTCAGCAGCTTTTGGACGGGAGGGGACGGGGAGCTGCTTTTT.

This clonotype was recorded at least ten times. The chain is built from TRBV29-1 and TRBJ2-1; D is unclear. CDR3 length: 16 amino acids. Deletions cut 0 bases from V and 6 bases from J, with 18 bases between. Germline loops: CDR1 SQVTM, CDR2 ANQGSEA. The CDR3, as DNA: TGCAGCGTTGAAGACGGAAGGGCATCGTATCTCAATGAGCAGTTCTTC. Its protein is CSVEDGRASYLNEQFF.

V gene TRBV29-1 combines with J gene TRBJ1-1; D gene ambiguous. The CDR3 totals 16 residues. CDR1 SQVTM and CDR2 ANQGSEA come from the germline V gene. Trimming cost V 6 bases and J 0 bases, with 20 bases left between them. The CDR3 coding sequence is TGCAGCGTGGCGGACGCCAGAGGTTCAATGAACACTGAAGCTTTCTTT. Amino acids: CSVADARGSMNTEAFF. The entire variable domain, with the rest obtained from reference TRBV29-1 and TRBJ1-1, is as follows: SAVISQKPSRDICQRGTSLTIQCQVDSQVTMMFWYRQQPGQSLTLIATANQGSEATYESGFVIDKFPISRPNLTFSTLTVSNMSPEDSSIYLCSVADARGSMNTEAFFGQGTRLTVV.